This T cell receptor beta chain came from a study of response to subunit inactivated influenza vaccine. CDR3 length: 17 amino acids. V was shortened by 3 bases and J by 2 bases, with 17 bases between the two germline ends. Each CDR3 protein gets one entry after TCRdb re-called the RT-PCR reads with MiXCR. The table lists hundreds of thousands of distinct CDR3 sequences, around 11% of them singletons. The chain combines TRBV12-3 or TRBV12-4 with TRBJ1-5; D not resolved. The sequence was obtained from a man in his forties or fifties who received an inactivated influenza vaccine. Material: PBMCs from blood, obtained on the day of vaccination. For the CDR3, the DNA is TGTGCCAGCAGTTTCGGGCCGCGGGGTGCTGGCAATCAGCCCCAGCATTTT. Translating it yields CASSFGPRGAGNQPQHF.